Listed below are T cell receptor beta chains from one sample, sequenced in a study of monozygotic twins with inflammatory bowel disease. One entry per CDR3 protein, without DNA, is what TCRdb gives after re-calling the 5' RACE reads. The sample has around 450,000 distinct CDR3 sequences. Sequencing used blood. The receptors derive from a human donor with ulcerative colitis or Crohn's disease, or a healthy co-twin of an affected twin (not recorded which). The CDR3 runs from the conserved cysteine through the conserved F or W. Each record gives: V gene, J gene, CDR3 protein.

TRBV5-1	TRBJ2-4	CASSLEAGPGLAKNIQYF
TRBV7-3	TRBJ2-2	CASTSGTENTGELFF
TRBV12-3/TRBV12-4	TRBJ1-1	CASKPQMNTEAFF
TRBV20-1	TRBJ2-1	CSASQRTSRRSNEQFF
TRBV27	TRBJ2-3	CASSLGRTTDTQYF
TRBV14	TRBJ2-6	CASSHYQGSGANVLTF
TRBV6-6	TRBJ1-6	CASSAQGNSPLHF
TRBV28	TRBJ2-3	CASSEGSDTQYF
TRBV20-1	TRBJ2-4	CSAYGLGNIQYF
TRBV5-1	TRBJ1-5	CASSFGTGDQPQHF
TRBV3-1	TRBJ1-6	CASTAGNNSPLHF
TRBV5-1	TRBJ1-1	CASSPGGTANTEAFF
TRBV24-1	TRBJ1-5	CATSDNRGTNQPQHF
TRBV6-5	TRBJ1-5	CASSWTGNQPQHF
TRBV18	TRBJ2-1	CASSYESREMFF
TRBV12-3/TRBV12-4	TRBJ2-5	CASSYREETQYF
TRBV5-4	TRBJ2-1	CASSTSPRPSSYNEQFF